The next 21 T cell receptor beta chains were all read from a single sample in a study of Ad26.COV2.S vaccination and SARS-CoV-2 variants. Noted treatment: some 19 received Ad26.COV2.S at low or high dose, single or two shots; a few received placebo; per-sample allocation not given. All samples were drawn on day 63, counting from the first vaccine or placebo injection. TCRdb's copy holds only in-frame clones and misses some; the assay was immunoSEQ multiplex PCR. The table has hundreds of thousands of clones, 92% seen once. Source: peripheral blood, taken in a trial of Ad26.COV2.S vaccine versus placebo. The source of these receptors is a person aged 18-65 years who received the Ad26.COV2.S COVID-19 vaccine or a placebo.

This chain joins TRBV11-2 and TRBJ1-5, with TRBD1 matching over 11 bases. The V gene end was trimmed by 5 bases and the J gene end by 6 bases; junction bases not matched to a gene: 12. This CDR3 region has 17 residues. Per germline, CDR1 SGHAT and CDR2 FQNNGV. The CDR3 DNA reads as TGTGCCAGCAGCCGCGACCGGGACAGGGGGATGGGTCAGCCCCAGCATTTT. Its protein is CASSRDRDRGMGQPQHF.

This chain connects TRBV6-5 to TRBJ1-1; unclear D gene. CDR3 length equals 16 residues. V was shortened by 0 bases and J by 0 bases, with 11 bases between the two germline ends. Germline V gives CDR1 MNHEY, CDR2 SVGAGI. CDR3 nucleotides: TGTGCCAGCAGTTACTCCTTGGCGCGTCTGAACACTGAAGCTTTCTTT. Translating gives CASSYSLARLNTEAFF.

The CDR3 spells CAWRAQASRQGKGYGYTF. The CDR3 DNA sequence: TGTGCCTGGAGAGCCCAGGCCAGTCGACAGGGGAAAGGCTATGGCTACACCTTC. The V and J genes are TRBV30 and TRBJ1-2, with TRBD1 matching 8 bases. Germline CDR1 GTSNPN, CDR2 SVGIG (reference sequence). This CDR3 contains 18 residues. The V and J ends lost 3 bases and 4 bases, in that order; junction bases with no gene match: 19.

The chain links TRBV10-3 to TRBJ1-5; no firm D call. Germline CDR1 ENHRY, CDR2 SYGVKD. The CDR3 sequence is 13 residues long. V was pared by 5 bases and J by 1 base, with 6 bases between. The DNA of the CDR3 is TGTGCCATCAGTTTGGAGAGCAATCAGCCCCAGCATTTT. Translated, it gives CAISLESNQPQHF.

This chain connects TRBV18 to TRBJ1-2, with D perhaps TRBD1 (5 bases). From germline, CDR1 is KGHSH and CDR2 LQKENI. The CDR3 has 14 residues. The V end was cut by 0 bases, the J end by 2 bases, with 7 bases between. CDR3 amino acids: CASSPPEGNYGYTF. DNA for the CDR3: TGTGCCAGCTCACCACCAGAGGGGAACTATGGCTACACCTTC.

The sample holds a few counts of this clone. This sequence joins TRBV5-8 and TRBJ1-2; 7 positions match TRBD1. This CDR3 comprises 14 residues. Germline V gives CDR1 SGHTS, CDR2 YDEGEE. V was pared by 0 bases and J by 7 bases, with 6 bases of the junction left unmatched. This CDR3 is CASSLVQGVAGYTF. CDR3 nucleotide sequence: TGTGCCAGCAGCTTGGTTCAGGGGGTGGCTGGCTACACCTTC. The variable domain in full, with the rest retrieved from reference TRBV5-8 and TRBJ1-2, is EAGVTQSPTHLIKTRGQQATLRCSPISGHTSVYWYQQALGLGLQFLLWYDEGEERNRGNFPPRFSGRQFPNYSSELNVNALELEDSALYLCASSLVQGVAGYTFGSGTRLTVV.

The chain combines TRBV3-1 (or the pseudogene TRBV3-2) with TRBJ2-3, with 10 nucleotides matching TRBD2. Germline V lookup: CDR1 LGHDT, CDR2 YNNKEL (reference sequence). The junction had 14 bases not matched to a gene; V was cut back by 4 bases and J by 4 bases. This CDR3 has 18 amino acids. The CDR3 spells CASSLEEKRGGLADTQYF. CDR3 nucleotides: TGTGCCAGCAGCCTCGAAGAAAAGCGGGGGGGCCTGGCAGATACGCAGTATTTT.

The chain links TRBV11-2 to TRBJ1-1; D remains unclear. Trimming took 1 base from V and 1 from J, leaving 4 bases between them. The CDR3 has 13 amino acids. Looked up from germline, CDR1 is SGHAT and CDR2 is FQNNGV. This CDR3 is CASSLGRNTEAFF. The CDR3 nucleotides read TGTGCCAGCAGCTTAGGCAGGAACACTGAAGCTTTCTTT. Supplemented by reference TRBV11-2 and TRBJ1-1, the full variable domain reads EAGVAQSPRYKIIEKRQSVAFWCNPISGHATLYWYQQILGQGPKLLIQFQNNGVVDDSQLPKDRFSAERLKGVDSTLKIQPAKLEDSAVYLCASSLGRNTEAFFGQGTRLTVV.

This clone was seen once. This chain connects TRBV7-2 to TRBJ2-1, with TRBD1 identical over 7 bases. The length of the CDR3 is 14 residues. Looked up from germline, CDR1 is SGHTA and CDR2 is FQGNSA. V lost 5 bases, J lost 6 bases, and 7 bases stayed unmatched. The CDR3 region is CASSHRQGSNEQFF. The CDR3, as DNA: TGTGCCAGCAGCCACCGACAGGGAAGCAATGAGCAGTTCTTC.

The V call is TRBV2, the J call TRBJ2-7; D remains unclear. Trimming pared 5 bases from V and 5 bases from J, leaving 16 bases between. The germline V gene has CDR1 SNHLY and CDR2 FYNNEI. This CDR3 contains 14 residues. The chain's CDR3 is CASSPSVMGHEQYF. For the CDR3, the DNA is TGTGCCAGCAGTCCCTCCGTAATGGGTCACGAGCAGTACTTC. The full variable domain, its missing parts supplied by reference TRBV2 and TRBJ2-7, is EPEVTQTPSHQVTQMGQEVILRCVPISNHLYFYWYRQILGQKVEFLVSFYNNEISEKSEIFDDQFSVERPDGSNFTLKIRSTKLEDSAMYFCASSPSVMGHEQYFGPGTRLTVT.

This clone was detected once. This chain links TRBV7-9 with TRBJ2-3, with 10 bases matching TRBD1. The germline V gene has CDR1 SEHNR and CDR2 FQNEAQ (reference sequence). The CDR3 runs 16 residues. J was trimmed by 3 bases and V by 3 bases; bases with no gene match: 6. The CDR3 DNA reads TGTGCCAGCAGCTTGCAACCGGGACAGGGGACAGATACGCAGTATTTT. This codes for CASSLQPGQGTDTQYF.

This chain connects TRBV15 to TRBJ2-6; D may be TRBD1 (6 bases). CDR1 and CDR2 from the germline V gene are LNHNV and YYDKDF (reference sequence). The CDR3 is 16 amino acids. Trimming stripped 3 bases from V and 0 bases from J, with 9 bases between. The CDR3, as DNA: TGTGCCACCAGCAGGGGGGCGGACTCTGGGGCCAACGTCCTGACTTTC. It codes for CATSRGADSGANVLTF.

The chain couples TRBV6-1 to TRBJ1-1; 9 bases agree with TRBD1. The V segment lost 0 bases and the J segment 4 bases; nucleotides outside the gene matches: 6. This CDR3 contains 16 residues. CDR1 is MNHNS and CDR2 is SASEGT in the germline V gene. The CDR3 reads CASSEAIGTGRTEAFF. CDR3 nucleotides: TGTGCCAGCAGTGAAGCGATTGGGACAGGGCGCACTGAAGCTTTCTTT.

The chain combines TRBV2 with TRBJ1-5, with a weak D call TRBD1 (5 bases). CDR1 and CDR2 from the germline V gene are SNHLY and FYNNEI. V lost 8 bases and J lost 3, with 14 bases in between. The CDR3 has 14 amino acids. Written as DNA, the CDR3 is TGTGCCAGCGTCGAGACAGCCCCCAATCAGCCCCAGCATTTT. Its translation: CASVETAPNQPQHF.

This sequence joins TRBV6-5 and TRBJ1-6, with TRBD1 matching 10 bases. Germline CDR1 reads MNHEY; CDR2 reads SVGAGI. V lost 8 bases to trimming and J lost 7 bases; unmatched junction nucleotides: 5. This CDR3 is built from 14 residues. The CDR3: CASGDRGLNSPLHF. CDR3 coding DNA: TGTGCCAGCGGCGACAGGGGGCTGAATTCACCCCTCCACTTT.

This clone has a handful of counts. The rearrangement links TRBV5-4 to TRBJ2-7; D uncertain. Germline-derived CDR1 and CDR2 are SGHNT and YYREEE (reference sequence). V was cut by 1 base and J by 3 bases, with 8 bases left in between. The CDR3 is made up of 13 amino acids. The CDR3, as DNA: TGTGCCAGCAGCTTGAACCAAGACTACGAGCAGTACTTC. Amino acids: CASSLNQDYEQYF.

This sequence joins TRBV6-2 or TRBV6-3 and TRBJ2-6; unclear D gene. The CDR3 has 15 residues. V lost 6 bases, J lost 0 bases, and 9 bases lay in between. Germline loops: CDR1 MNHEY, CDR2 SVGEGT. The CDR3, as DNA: TGTGCCAGCAGCCCGGTGGACTCTGGGGCCAACGTCCTGACTTTC. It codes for CASSPVDSGANVLTF.

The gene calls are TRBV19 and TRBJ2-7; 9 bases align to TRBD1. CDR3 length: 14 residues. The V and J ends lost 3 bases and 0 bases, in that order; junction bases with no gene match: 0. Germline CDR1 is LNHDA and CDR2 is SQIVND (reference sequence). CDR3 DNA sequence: TGTGCCAGTAGTATGGACAGGGGCTCCTACGAGCAGTACTTC. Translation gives CASSMDRGSYEQYF.

The CDR3 sequence is CASSHDKIRGGENTDTQYF. The CDR3 bases are TGCGCCAGCAGCCACGATAAGATACGAGGGGGGGAGAACACAGATACGCAGTATTTT. The V gene is TRBV4-3, the J gene TRBJ2-3; D perhaps matches TRBD2 (7 bases). Trimming removed 3 bases at V and 2 bases at J, with 24 bases between. This CDR3 has 19 amino acids. Germline CDR1 LGHNA, CDR2 YSLEER.

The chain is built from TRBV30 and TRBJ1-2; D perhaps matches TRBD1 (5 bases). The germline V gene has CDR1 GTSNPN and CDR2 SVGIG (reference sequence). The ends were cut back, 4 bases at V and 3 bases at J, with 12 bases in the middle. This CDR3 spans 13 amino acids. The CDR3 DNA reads TGTGCCTGGAATAAACAGGACTACTATGGCTACACCTTC. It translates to CAWNKQDYYGYTF.

This CDR3 is CASSTERKNIQYF. The CDR3 bases are TGTGCCAGCAGCACGGAGCGGAAAAACATTCAGTACTTC. This chain links TRBV6-5 with TRBJ2-4; perhaps TRBD2 as D (5 bases). Trimming stripped 6 bases from V and 4 bases from J, with 10 bases between. The V gene's germline CDR1 is MNHEY and CDR2 SVGAGI. The CDR3 consists of 13 residues.